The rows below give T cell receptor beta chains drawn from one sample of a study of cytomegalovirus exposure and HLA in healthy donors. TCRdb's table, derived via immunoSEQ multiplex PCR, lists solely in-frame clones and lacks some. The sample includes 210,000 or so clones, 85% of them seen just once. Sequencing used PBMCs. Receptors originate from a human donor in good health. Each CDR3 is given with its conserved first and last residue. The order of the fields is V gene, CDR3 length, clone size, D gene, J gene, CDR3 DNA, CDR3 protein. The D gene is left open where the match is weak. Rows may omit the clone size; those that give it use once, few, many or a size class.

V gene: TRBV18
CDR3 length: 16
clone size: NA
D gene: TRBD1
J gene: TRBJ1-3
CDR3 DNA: TGTGCCAGCTCACCACAACGGACAGGGGCTGGAAACACCATATATTTT
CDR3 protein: CASSPQRTGAGNTIYF

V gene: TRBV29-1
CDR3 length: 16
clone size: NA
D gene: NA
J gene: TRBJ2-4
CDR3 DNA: TGCAGCGTTGAAGACTTGGGAACAGGAGCCAAAAACATTCAGTACTTC
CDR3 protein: CSVEDLGTGAKNIQYF

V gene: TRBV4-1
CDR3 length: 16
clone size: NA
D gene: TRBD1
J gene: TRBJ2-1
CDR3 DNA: TGCGCCAGCAGCCAAGGCCCGGGACAGATAAACAATGAGCAGTTCTTC
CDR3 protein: CASSQGPGQINNEQFF

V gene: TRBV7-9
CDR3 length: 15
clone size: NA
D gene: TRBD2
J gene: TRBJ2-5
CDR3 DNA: TGTGCCAGCAGCTCAGGGGGACTAGCGGGAGAGACCCAGTACTTC
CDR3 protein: CASSSGGLAGETQYF

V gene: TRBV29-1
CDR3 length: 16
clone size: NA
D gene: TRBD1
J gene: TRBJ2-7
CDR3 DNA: TGCAGCGTTGCCGGGACAGGGATTGTGGGGGACTACGAGCAGTACTTC
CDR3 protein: CSVAGTGIVGDYEQYF

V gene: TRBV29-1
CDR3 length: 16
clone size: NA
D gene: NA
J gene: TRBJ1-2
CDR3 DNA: TGCAGCGTTGAACGGACCCCCACGGAGGGGCGTTTTGGCTACACCTTC
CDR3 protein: CSVERTPTEGRFGYTF

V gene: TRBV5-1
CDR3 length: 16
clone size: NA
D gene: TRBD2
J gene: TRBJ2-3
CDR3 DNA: TGCGCCAGCAGTTTGGGGGCTAGCGGGAGCCCAAATACGCAGTATTTT
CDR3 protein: CASSLGASGSPNTQYF

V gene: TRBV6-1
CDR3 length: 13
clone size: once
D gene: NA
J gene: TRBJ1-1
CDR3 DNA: TGTGCCAGCAGTGAAAGAGGGAACACTGAAGCTTTCTTT
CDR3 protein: CASSERGNTEAFF

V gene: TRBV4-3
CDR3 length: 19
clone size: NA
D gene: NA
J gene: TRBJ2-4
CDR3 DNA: TGCGCCAGCAGCCAATCACCGGGGGAAGGGACTGGAACCAAAAACATTCAGTACTTC
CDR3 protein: CASSQSPGEGTGTKNIQYF

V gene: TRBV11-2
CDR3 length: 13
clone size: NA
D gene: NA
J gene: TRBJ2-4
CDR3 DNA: TGTGCCAGCAGATACCCCAGGGGAGACATTCAGTACTTC
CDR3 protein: CASRYPRGDIQYF

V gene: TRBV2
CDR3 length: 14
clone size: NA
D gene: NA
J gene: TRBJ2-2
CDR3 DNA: TGTGCCAGCAGTGATAGACAGAACACCGGGGAGCTGTTTTTT
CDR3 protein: CASSDRQNTGELFF

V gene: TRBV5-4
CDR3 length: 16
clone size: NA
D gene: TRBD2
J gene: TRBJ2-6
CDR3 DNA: TGTGCCAGCAGCTACGGCGGGAGCGCTGGGGCCAACGTCCTGACTTTC
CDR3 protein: CASSYGGSAGANVLTF

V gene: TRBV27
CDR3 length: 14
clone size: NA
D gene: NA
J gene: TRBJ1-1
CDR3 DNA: TGTGCCAGCAGTTTAAACAGGATTAGCACTGAAGCTTTCTTT
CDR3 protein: CASSLNRISTEAFF